This entry features one T cell receptor beta chain sequence. Its target is not known. This entry comes from a study of cytotoxic CD8 clonotypes in ibrutinib-treated CLL. Study-wide results and limits: Clonality went higher at ibrutinib response and then dropped back toward baseline at progression.

As input for TCR beta libraries, approximately 1.9 micrograms of genomic DNA came from cryopreserved PBMCs. The CDR3 is 14 amino acids. The V gene's germline CDR1 is LGHNA and CDR2 YNFKEQ. V was pared by 0 bases and J by 1 base, with 5 bases between. A 1 in 200,000 to 1 in 1 million T cell depth was the sequencing target. TCRdb keeps only in-frame clones here, not all; method: immunoSEQ multiplex PCR. Of 150,000 to 200,000 clones listed, nearly 90% are singletons. The sequenced sample was PBMCs, obtained at disease progression, from a patient treated with ibrutinib. The rearrangement uses TRBV4-2 and TRBJ2-3, with D unresolved. This clonotype originated in a human donor with chronic lymphocytic leukemia. DNA for the CDR3: TGTGCCAGCAGCCAAGAGGCCCGCACAGATACGCAGTATTTT. Amino acids: CASSQEARTDTQYF.